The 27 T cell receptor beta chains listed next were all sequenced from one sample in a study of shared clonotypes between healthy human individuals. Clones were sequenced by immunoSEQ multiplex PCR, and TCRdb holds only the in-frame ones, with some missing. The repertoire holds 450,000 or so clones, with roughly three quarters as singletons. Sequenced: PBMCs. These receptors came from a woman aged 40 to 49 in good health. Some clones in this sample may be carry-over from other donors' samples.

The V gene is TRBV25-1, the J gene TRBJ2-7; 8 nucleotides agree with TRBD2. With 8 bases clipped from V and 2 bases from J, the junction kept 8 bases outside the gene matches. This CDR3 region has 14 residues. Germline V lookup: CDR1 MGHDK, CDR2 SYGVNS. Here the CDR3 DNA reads TGTGCCAGCGGGGATAGCGGGAAGACCTACGAGCAGTACTTC. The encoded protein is CASGDSGKTYEQYF.

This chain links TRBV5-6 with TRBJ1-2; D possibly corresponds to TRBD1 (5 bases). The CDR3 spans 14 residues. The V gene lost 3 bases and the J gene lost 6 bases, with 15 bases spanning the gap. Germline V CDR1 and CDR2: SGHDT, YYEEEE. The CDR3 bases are TGTGCCAGCAGCTGGGGGGTAGTAGGAAATGGCTACACCTTC. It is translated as CASSWGVVGNGYTF.

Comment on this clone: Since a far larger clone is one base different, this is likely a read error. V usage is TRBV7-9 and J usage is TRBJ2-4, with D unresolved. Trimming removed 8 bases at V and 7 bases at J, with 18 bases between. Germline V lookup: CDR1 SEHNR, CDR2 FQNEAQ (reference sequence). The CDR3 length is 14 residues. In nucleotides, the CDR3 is TGTGCCAGCGGCGGTACGGCCGCGGCGAACATTCAGTACTTC. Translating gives CASGGTAAANIQYF.

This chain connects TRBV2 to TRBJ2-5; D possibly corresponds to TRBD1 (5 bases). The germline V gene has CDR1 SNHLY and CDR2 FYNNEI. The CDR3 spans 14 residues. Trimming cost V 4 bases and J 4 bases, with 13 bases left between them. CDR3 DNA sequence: TGTGCCAGCAGTGTACAGTCAAGGGGAGAGACCCAGTACTTC. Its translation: CASSVQSRGETQYF. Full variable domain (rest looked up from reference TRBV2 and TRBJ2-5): EPEVTQTPSHQVTQMGQEVILRCVPISNHLYFYWYRQILGQKVEFLVSFYNNEISEKSEIFDDQFSVERPDGSNFTLKIRSTKLEDSAMYFCASSVQSRGETQYFGPGTRLLVL.

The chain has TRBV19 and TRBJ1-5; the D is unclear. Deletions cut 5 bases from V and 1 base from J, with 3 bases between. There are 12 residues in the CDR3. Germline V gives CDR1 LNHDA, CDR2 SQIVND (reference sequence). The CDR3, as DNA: TGTGCCAGTAGTCCCAGCAATCAGCCCCAGCATTTT. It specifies CASSPSNQPQHF.

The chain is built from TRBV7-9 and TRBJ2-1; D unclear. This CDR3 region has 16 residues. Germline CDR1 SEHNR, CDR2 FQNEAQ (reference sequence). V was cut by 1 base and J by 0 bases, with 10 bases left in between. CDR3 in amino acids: CASSLEGGYSYNEQFF. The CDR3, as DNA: TGTGCCAGCAGCTTAGAGGGCGGCTACTCCTACAATGAGCAGTTCTTC.

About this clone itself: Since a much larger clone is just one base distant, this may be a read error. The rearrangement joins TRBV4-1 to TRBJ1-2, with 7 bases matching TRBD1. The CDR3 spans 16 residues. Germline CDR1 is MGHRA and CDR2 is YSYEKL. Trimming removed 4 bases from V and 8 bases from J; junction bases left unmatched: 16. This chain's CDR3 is CASSRDYDRAPWGYTF. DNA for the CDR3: TGCGCCAGCAGCCGAGACTATGACAGGGCACCGTGGGGCTACACCTTC.

DNA for the CDR3: TGTGCCAGTGTACTGGGACAGGCTAACATCCAGTACTTC. It translates to CASVLGQANIQYF. The V and J genes are TRBV2 and TRBJ2-5; TRBD1 aligns across 8 bases. Trimming removed 9 bases from V and 10 bases from J; junction bases left unmatched: 13. This CDR3 has 13 residues. CDR1 is SNHLY, CDR2 FYNNEI, per germline.

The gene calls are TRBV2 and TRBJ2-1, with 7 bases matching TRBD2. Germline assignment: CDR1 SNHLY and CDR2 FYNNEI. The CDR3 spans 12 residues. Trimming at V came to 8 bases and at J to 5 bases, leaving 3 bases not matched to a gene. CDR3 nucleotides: TGTGCCAGCGGGAGGGGCCACAATGAGCAGTTCTTC. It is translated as CASGRGHNEQFF.

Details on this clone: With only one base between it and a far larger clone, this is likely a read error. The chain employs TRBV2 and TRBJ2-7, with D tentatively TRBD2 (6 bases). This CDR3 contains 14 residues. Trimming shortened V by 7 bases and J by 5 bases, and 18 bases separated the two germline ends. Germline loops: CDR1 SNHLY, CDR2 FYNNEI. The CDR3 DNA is TGTGCCAGCAAGTTCCGGGACTTGTCCCACGAGCAGTACTTC. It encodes CASKFRDLSHEQYF.

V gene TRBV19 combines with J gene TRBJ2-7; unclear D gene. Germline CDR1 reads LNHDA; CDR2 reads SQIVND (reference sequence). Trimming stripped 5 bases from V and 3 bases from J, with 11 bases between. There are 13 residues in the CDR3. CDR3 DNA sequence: TGTGCCAGTAGTCCCGGAATGTACTACGAGCAGTACTTC. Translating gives CASSPGMYYEQYF.

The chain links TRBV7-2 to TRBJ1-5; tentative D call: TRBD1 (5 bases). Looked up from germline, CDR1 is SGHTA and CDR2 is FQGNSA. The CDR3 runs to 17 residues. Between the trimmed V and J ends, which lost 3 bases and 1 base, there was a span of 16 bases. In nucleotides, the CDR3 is TGTGCCAGCAGCTTGGGCAGGGAGAGACCAAGCAATCAGCCCCAGCATTTT. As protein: CASSLGRERPSNQPQHF.

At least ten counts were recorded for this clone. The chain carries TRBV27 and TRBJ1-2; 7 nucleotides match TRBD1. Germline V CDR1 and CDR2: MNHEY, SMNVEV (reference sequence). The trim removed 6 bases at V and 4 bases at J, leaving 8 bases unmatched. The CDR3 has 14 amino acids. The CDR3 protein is CASRFTGAGYGYTF. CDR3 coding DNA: TGTGCCAGCAGATTCACAGGGGCTGGCTATGGCTACACCTTC.

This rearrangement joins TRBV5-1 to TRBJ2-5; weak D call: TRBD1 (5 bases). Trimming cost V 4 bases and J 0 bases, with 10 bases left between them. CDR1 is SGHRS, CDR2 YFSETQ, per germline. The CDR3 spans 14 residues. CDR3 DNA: TGCGCCAGCAGCCTGGACACCTACCAAGAGACCCAGTACTTC. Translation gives CASSLDTYQETQYF.

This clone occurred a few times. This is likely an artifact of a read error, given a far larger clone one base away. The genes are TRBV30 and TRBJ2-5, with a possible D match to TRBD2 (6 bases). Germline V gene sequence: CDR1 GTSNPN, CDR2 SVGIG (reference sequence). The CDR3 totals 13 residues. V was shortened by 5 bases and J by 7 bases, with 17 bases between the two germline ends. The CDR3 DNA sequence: TGTGCCTGGGTCGTGGGTGGGGGGTCGACCCAGTACTTC. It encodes CAWVVGGGSTQYF.

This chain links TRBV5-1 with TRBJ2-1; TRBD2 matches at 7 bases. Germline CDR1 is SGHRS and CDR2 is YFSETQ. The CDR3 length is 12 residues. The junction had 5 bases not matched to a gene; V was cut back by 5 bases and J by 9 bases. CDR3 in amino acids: CASRFSGPEQFF. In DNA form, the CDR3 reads TGCGCCAGCAGATTTAGCGGGCCTGAGCAGTTCTTC.

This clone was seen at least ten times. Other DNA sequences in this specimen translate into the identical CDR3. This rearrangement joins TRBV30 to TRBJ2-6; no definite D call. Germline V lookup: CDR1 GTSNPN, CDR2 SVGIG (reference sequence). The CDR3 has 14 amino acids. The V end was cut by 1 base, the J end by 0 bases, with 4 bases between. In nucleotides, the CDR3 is TGTGCCTGGAGTGAGGGCTCTGGGGCCAACGTCCTGACTTTC. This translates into CAWSEGSGANVLTF.

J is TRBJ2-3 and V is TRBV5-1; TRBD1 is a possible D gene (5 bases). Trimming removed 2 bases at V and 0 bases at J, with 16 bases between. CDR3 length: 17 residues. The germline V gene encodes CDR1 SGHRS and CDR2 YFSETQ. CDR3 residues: CASSLVRTFPSTDTQYF. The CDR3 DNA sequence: TGCGCCAGCAGCTTAGTTAGGACATTCCCTAGCACAGATACGCAGTATTTT.

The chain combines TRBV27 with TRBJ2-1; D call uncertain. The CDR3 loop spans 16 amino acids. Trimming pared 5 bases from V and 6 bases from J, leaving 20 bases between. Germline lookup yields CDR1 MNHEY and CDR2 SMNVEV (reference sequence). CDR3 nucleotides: TGTGCCAGCAGTGCCCTCTGGCGAGGAGCCGTCAATGAGCAGTTCTTC. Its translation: CASSALWRGAVNEQFF.

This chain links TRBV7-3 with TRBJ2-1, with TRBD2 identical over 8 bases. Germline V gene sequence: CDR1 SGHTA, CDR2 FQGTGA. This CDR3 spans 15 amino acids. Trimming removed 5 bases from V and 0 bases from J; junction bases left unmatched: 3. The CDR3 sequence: CASSLGTSSYNEQFF. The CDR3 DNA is TGTGCCAGCAGCCTCGGGACTAGCTCCTACAATGAGCAGTTCTTC.

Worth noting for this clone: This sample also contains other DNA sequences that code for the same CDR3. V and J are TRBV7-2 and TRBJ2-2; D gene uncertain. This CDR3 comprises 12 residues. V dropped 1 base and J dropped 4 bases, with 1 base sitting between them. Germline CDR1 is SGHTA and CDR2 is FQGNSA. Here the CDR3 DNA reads TGTGCCAGCAGCTTAGGCACCGGGGAGCTGTTTTTT. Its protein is CASSLGTGELFF.

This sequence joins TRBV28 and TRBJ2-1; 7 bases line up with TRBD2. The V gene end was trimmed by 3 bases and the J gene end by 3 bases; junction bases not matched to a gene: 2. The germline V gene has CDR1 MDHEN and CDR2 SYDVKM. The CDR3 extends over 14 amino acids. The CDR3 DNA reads TGTGCCAGCAGTTTTAGGGACTACTACAATGAGCAGTTCTTC. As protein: CASSFRDYYNEQFF.

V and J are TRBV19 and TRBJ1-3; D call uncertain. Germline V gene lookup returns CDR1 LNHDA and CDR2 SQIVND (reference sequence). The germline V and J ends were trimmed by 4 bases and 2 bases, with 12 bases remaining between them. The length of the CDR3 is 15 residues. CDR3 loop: CASSTIKLTGNTIYF. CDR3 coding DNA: TGTGCCAGTAGTACCATCAAGTTAACTGGAAACACCATATATTTT.

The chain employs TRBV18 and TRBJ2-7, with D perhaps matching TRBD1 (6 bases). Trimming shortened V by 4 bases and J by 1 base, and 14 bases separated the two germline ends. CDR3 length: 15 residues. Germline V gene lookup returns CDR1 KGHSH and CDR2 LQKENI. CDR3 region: CASSRTRQASYEQYF. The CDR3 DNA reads TGTGCCAGCTCACGCACACGACAGGCTTCCTACGAGCAGTACTTC.

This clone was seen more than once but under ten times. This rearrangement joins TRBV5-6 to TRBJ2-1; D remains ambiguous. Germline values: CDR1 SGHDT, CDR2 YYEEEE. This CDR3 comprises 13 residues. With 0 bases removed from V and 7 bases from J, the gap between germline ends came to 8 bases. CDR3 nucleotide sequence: TGTGCCAGCAGCTTGGGACGGAGAAATGAGCAGTTCTTC. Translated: CASSLGRRNEQFF.

Written as DNA, the CDR3 is TGCGCCAGCAGCTTCCTCCCCAATACCCAAGAGACCCAGTACTTC. Its protein product is CASSFLPNTQETQYF. V and J are TRBV5-1 and TRBJ2-5, with unresolved D. The V gene's germline CDR1 is SGHRS and CDR2 YFSETQ. The CDR3 extends over 15 amino acids. Trimming pared 2 bases from V and 1 base from J, leaving 12 bases between.

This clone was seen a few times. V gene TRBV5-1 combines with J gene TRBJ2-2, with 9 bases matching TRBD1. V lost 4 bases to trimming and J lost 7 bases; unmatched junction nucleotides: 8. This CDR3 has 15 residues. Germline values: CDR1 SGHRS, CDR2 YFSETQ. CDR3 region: CASSLGQGSDGELFF. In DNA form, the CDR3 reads TGCGCCAGCAGCCTGGGACAGGGTAGTGACGGGGAGCTGTTTTTT.